Sequencing of this TCR beta chain was carried out in a study of T cell responses to AZD1222 COVID-19 vaccine. Study results and limitations: The donor cohort was predominantly white British with a female majority, and clonal diversity may have been underestimated.

Germline loops: CDR1 MNHEY, CDR2 SVGAGI. This CDR3 region has 15 residues. V lost 0 bases, J lost 4 bases, and 10 bases lay in between. With regard to this clone: Its antigen is still unknown.

Assay used: immunoSEQ multiplex PCR; TCRdb lists only in-frame clones, some missing. The table has more than 150,000 clones, 75% to 90% seen once. V and J are TRBV6-5 and TRBJ1-3; D is perhaps TRBD1 (5 bases). This clonotype was sampled from an adult in good health. This material consisted of peripheral blood, taken on day 0 of AZD1222 vaccination. CDR3 loop: CASSYSAGPGNTIYF. The DNA for the CDR3 is TGTGCCAGCAGTTACTCGGCAGGGCCCGGAAACACCATATATTTT.